The subject of this entry is one T cell receptor (beta chain). Its matching antigen is unknown. The CDR3 is 12 residues long. The assay that was used to sequence DNA from cultured CD4+ T cells was the Oncomine TCR Beta short-read assay. MiXCR was run by TCRdb on the PCR reads, yielding one entry per CDR3 protein. Of about 14,000 distinct CDR3 sequences in the sample, more than 55% were seen once. Treatment noted: approximately 11-day PBMC culture with coronavirus spike peptide pools or control peptides (ViraFEST assay). This entry is derived from a study of vaccination and CD4 T cells after COVID-19. V gene TRBV21-1 combines with J gene TRBJ1-1; the table's D call TRBD1 went unverified against the DNA. TRBV21-1 is shown as a pseudogene. This clonotype was obtained from a human donor who had recovered from COVID-19. Source material: CD4+ T cells from blood, cultured in vitro. The CDR3 region has the DNA TGTGCCAGCCCCCGTCGACGGGCGCGGGCTTTCTTT. This sequence encodes CASPRRRARAFF.